The 16 T cell receptor beta chains below come from one sample, sequenced in a study of blood T cell repertoires in COVID-19. Only in-frame clones appear in the TCRdb table, and some are missing; sequencing was by immunoSEQ multiplex PCR. The sample has 250,000 or so clones, roughly nine tenths seen once; the top ten hold roughly 4.5%. The source material was peripheral blood. Source of these receptors: a middle-aged woman who had recovered from COVID-19.

The rearrangement joins TRBV10-2 to TRBJ1-1, with a tentative D call TRBD1 (6 bases). Germline V CDR1 and CDR2: WSHSY, SAAADI. Trimming left V 7 bases short and J 2 bases short, with 20 bases between. The CDR3 is 16 amino acids. CDR3 residues: CASTETVGRGNTEAFF. CDR3 sequence (DNA): TGCGCCAGCACGGAGACGGTTGGCAGGGGAAACACTGAAGCTTTCTTT.

The chain employs TRBV19 and TRBJ2-1, with D unresolved. The CDR3 has 13 residues. Germline CDR1 LNHDA, CDR2 SQIVND (reference sequence). V was shortened by 8 bases and J by 3 bases, with 11 bases between the two germline ends. CDR3 coding DNA: TGTGCCAGTTCGGAGCCTAGCTACAATGAGCAGTTCTTC. Amino acid sequence: CASSEPSYNEQFF.

This chain uses TRBV15 with TRBJ2-1; D unresolved. CDR1 is LNHNV, CDR2 YYDKDF, per germline (reference sequence). The CDR3 consists of 17 residues. V lost 0 bases and J 4 bases, leaving 16 bases between the germline ends. The CDR3: CATSRDMPVSPYNEQFF. In nucleotides, the CDR3 is TGTGCCACCAGCAGAGATATGCCGGTGTCCCCTTACAATGAGCAGTTCTTC.

The V and J genes are TRBV9 and TRBJ2-3, with D perhaps matching TRBD2 (5 bases). CDR1 is SGDLS, CDR2 YYNGEE, per germline. V was trimmed by 0 bases and J by 0 bases, leaving 8 bases between them. CDR3 length: 15 residues. The CDR3 DNA is TGTGCCAGCAGCGTAGGGACTTCTAGCACAGATACGCAGTATTTT. Translated: CASSVGTSSTDTQYF.

This sequence joins TRBV6-5 and TRBJ1-2, with a tentative D call TRBD1 (5 bases). The germline V and J ends were trimmed by 8 bases and 8 bases, with 12 bases remaining between them. The length of the CDR3 is 11 residues. Germline values: CDR1 MNHEY, CDR2 SVGAGI. CDR3 protein: CASSQGPGYTF. In DNA form, the CDR3 reads TGTGCCAGCTCGCAGGGTCCAGGCTACACCTTC.

The V call is TRBV19, the J call TRBJ1-1; a weak D match, TRBD1 (6 bases). Germline values: CDR1 LNHDA, CDR2 SQIVND (reference sequence). The V gene lost 9 bases and the J gene lost 2 bases, with 13 bases spanning the gap. This CDR3 comprises 13 residues. In nucleotides, the CDR3 is TGTGCCAGCCAATTACAGGGTAACACTGAAGCTTTCTTT. This gives the protein CASQLQGNTEAFF. Variable domain in full (rest from reference TRBV19 and TRBJ1-1): DGGITQSPKYLFRKEGQNVTLSCEQNLNHDAMYWYRQDPGQGLRLIYYSQIVNDFQKGDIAEGYSVSREKKESFPLTVTSAQKNPTAFYLCASQLQGNTEAFFGQGTRLTVV.

The chain recombines TRBV7-9 with TRBJ1-2; no clear D gene. Trimming left V 8 bases short and J 7 bases short, with 20 bases between. The CDR3 extends over 14 amino acids. Germline-derived CDR1 and CDR2 are SEHNR and FQNEAQ (reference sequence). The CDR3 loop reads CASQRFGGTGGYTF. The DNA of the CDR3 is TGTGCCAGCCAGAGATTTGGAGGCACCGGTGGCTACACCTTC.

This CDR3 is CASSQDRGGSGYTF. In DNA, the CDR3 is TGTGCCAGCAGCCAAGACAGGGGTGGGAGTGGCTACACCTTC. The chain recombines TRBV4-2 with TRBJ1-2, with TRBD1 as a possible D gene (6 bases). Germline loops: CDR1 LGHNA, CDR2 YNFKEQ. This CDR3 comprises 14 residues. V was pared by 0 bases and J by 7 bases, with 12 bases between.

About this clone: This sample also contains other DNA sequences that code for the same CDR3. The chain employs TRBV5-1 and TRBJ2-2, with a weak D call TRBD1 (5 bases). CDR3 length: 14 amino acids. The V and J ends lost 1 base and 2 bases respectively, with 6 bases between them. The V gene's germline CDR1 is SGHRS and CDR2 YFSETQ. The CDR3 here is CASSLTGNTGELFF. DNA of the CDR3: TGCGCCAGCAGCTTGACAGGAAACACCGGGGAGCTGTTTTTT.

The V and J genes are TRBV21-1 and TRBJ2-1; TRBD2 is the table's D call and was not checked against the DNA. TRBV21-1 constitutes a pseudogene. There are 14 residues in the CDR3. CDR3: CASRAVRGGIEQFF. CDR3 nucleotide sequence: TGTGCCAGCAGAGCAGTCCGGGGGGGCATTGAGCAGTTCTTC.

This chain joins TRBV2 and TRBJ1-1, with TRBD1 matching over 8 bases. J gave up 2 bases and V 4 bases, and 9 bases lay outside the gene matches. Germline V CDR1 and CDR2: SNHLY, FYNNEI. The CDR3 consists of 16 residues. The DNA of the CDR3 is TGTGCCAGCAGTGGGCGCAGGGGGCAAGGAAACACTGAAGCTTTCTTT. Translated, it gives CASSGRRGQGNTEAFF.

The chain has TRBV4-3 and TRBJ1-2; 7 positions match TRBD1. CDR1 and CDR2 (germline): LGHNA, YSLEER. V shed 0 bases and J 2 bases; nucleotides not matched to a gene: 3. The CDR3 extends over 15 amino acids. The CDR3 sequence is CASSQEPDRNYGYTF. The DNA for the CDR3 is TGCGCCAGCAGCCAAGAACCGGACAGGAACTATGGCTACACCTTC.

The chain uses TRBV19 and TRBJ1-2, with TRBD1 matching 9 bases. Trimming cost V 3 bases and J 5 bases; bases outside gene matches: 4. The CDR3 loop spans 14 amino acids. The V gene's germline CDR1 is LNHDA and CDR2 SQIVND (reference sequence). As DNA, the CDR3 is TGTGCCAGTAGTATGGTGACAGGGGGATATGGCTACACCTTC. As protein: CASSMVTGGYGYTF. The full variable domain, completed using reference TRBV19 and TRBJ1-2, is DGGITQSPKYLFRKEGQNVTLSCEQNLNHDAMYWYRQDPGQGLRLIYYSQIVNDFQKGDIAEGYSVSREKKESFPLTVTSAQKNPTAFYLCASSMVTGGYGYTFGSGTRLTVV.

The V and J genes are TRBV7-9 and TRBJ1-1; 7 bases agree with TRBD1. J lost 7 bases, V lost 1 base, and 6 bases had no gene match. Germline lookup yields CDR1 SEHNR and CDR2 FQNEAQ (reference sequence). The CDR3 consists of 14 residues. CDR3 sequence (DNA): TGTGCCAGCAGCTTAGAGGACAGGCCACTTGAAGCTTTCTTT. Translation gives CASSLEDRPLEAFF.

This clone was observed a few times. The rearrangement links TRBV28 to TRBJ1-5; tentative D call: TRBD1 (6 bases). The CDR3 is 14 residues long. Germline assignment: CDR1 MDHEN and CDR2 SYDVKM. Trimming stripped 1 base from V and 7 bases from J, with 11 bases between. The CDR3 DNA sequence: TGTGCCAGCAGTTTATCAGGGGAAGGACAGCCCCAGCATTTT. It codes for CASSLSGEGQPQHF.

CDR3 DNA sequence: TGTGCCAGCAGTTATGGTCGGGAGGGCACAGGTCTCTACGAGCAGTACGTC. Translation gives CASSYGREGTGLYEQYV. The rearrangement uses TRBV6-8 and TRBJ2-7; 8 bases align to TRBD2. Germline loops: CDR1 MNHGY, CDR2 SAAAGT. This CDR3 has 17 amino acids. The V segment lost 3 bases and the J segment 3 bases; nucleotides outside the gene matches: 13.